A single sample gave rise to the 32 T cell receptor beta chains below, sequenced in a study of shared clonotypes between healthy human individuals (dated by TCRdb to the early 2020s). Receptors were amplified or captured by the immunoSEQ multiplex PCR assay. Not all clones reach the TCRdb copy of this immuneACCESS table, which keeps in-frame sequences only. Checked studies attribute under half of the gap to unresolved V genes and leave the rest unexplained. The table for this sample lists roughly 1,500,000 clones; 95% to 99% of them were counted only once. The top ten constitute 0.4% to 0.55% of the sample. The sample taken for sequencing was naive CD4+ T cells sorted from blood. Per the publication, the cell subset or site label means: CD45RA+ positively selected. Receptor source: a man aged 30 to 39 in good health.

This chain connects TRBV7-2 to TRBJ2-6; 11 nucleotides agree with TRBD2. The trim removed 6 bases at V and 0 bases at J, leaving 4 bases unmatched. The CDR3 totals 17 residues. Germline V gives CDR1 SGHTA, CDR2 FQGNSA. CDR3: CASSSGLAASGANVLTF. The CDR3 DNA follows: TGTGCCAGCAGTTCGGGACTAGCGGCCTCTGGGGCCAACGTCCTGACTTTC.

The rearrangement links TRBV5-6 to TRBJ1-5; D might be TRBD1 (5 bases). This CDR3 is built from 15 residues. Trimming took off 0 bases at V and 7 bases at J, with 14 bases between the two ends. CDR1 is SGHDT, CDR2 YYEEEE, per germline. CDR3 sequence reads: CASSLGQGERQPQHF. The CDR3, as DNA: TGTGCCAGCAGCTTGGGGCAGGGCGAGAGGCAGCCCCAGCATTTT.

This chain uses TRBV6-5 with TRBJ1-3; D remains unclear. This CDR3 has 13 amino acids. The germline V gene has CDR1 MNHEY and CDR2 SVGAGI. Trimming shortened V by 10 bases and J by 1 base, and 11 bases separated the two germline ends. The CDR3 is CATSRGSGNTIYF. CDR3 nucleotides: TGTGCCACCTCCCGGGGTTCTGGAAACACCATATATTTT.

The CDR3 coding sequence is TGTGCCAGCTCACCACCGTCACTAGCGGGAAGCGAGCAGTACTTC. This encodes CASSPPSLAGSEQYF. The chain combines TRBV18 with TRBJ2-7; 10 nucleotides agree with TRBD2. This CDR3 is built from 15 residues. The V segment lost 0 bases and the J segment 6 bases; nucleotides outside the gene matches: 5. Germline-derived CDR1 and CDR2 are KGHSH and LQKENI. The full variable domain, rest sourced from reference TRBV18 and TRBJ2-7, is NAGVMQNPRHLVRRRGQEARLRCSPMKGHSHVYWYRQLPEEGLKFMVYLQKENIIDESGMPKERFSAEFPKEGPSILRIQQVVRGDSAAYFCASSPPSLAGSEQYFGPGTRLTVT.

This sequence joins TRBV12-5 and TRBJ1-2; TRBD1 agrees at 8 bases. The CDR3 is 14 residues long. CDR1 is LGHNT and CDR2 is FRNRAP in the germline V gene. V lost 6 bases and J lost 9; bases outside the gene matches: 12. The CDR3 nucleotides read TGTGCTAGTGGACGGAATGACAGGGGTACGAGCTACACCTTC. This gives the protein CASGRNDRGTSYTF.

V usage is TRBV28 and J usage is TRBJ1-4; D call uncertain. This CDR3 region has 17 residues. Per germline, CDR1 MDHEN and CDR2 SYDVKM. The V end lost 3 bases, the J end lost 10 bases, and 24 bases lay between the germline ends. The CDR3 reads CASSFQRTPGLHGKLFF. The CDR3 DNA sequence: TGTGCCAGCAGTTTCCAGCGCACCCCGGGTCTTCACGGAAAACTGTTTTTT.

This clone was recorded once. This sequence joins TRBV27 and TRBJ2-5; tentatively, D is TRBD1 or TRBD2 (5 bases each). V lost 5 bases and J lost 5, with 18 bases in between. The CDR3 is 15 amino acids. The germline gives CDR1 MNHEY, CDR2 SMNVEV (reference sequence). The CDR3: CASSPPGLRRETQYF. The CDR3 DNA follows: TGTGCCAGCAGTCCCCCGGGGCTCCGAAGGGAGACCCAGTACTTC.

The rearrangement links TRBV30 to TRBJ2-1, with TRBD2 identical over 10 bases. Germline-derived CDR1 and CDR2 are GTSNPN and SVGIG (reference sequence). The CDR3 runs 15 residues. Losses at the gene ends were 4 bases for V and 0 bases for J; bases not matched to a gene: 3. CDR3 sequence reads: CAWNQREGSYNEQFF. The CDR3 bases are TGTGCCTGGAACCAGCGGGAGGGCTCCTACAATGAGCAGTTCTTC.

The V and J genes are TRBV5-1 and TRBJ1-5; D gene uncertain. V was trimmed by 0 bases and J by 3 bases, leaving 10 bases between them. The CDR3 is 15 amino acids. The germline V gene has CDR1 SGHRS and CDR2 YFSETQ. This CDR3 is CASSLVGQDNQPQHF. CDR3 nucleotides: TGCGCCAGCAGCTTGGTCGGTCAGGACAATCAGCCCCAGCATTTT.

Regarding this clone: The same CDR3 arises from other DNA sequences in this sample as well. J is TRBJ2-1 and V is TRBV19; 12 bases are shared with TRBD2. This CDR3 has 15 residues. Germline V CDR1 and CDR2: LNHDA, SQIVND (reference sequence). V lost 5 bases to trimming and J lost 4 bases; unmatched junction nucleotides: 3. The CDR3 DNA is TGTGCCAGTAGTCCCGGGACTAGCGGGTACAATGAGCAGTTCTTC. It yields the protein CASSPGTSGYNEQFF.

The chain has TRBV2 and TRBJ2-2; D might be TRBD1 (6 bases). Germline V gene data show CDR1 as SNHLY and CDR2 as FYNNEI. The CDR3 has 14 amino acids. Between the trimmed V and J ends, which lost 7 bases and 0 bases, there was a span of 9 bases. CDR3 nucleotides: TGTGCCAGCATCAGGGGCACGAACACCGGGGAGCTGTTTTTT. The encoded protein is CASIRGTNTGELFF.

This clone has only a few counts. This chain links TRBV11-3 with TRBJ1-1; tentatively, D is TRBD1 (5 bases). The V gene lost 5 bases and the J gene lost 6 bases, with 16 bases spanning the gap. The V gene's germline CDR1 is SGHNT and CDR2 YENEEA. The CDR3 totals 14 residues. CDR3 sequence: CASSRSPGMAEAFF. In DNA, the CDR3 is TGTGCCAGCAGCCGGTCCCCAGGGATGGCTGAAGCTTTCTTT.

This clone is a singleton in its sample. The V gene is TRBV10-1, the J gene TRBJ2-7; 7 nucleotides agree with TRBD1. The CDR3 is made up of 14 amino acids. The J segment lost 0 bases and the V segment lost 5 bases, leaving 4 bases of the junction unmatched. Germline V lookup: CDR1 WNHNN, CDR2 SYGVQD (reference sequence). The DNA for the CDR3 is TGCGCCAGCAGTAGGGACAGTAACTCCTACGAGCAGTACTTC. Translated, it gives CASSRDSNSYEQYF.

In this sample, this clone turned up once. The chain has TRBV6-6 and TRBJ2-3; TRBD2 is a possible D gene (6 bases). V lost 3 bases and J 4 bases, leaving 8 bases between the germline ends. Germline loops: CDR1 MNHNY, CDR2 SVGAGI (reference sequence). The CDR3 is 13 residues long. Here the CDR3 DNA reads TGTGCCAGCAGTTATGGGGGGTCAGATACGCAGTATTTT. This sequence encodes CASSYGGSDTQYF.

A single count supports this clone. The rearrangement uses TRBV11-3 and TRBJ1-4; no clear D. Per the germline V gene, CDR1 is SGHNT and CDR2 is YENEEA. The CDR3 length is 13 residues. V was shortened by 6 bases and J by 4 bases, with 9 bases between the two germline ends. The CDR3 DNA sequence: TGTGCCAGCAGTCGCCTACGTAATGAAAAACTGTTTTTT. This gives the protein CASSRLRNEKLFF.

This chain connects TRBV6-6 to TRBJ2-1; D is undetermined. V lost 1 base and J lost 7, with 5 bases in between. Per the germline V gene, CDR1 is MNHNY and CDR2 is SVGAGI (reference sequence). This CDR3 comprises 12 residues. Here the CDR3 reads CASSYLMNEQFF. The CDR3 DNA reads TGTGCCAGCAGTTACTTGATGAATGAGCAGTTCTTC.

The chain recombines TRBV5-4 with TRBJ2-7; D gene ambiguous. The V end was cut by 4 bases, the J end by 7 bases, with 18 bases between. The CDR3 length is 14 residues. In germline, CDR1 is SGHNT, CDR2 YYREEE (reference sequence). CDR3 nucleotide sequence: TGTGCCAGCAGCCCCCCTGGTCGAGTTGGGGAGCAGTACTTC. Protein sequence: CASSPPGRVGEQYF. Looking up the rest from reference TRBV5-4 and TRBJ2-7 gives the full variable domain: ETGVTQSPTHLIKTRGQQVTLRCSSQSGHNTVSWYQQALGQGPQFIFQYYREEENGRGNFPPRFSGLQFPNYSSELNVNALELDDSALYLCASSPPGRVGEQYFGPGTRLTVT.

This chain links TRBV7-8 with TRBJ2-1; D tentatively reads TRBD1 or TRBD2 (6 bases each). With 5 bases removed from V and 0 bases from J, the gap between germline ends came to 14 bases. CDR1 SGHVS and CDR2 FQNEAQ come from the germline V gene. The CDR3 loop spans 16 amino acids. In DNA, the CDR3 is TGTGCCAGCAGCCCTAGGGGGGTCAGCTCCTACAATGAGCAGTTCTTC. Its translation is CASSPRGVSSYNEQFF.

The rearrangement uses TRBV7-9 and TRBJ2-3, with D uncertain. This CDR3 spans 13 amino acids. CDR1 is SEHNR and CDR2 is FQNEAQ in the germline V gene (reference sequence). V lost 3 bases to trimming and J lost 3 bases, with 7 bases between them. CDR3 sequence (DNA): TGTGCCAGCAGCTTTTGGGCGACAGATACGCAGTATTTT. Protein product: CASSFWATDTQYF.

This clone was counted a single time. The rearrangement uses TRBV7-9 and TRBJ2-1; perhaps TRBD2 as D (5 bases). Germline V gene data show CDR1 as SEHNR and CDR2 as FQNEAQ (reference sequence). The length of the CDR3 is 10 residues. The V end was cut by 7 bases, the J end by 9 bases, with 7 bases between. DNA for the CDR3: TGTGCCAGCAACGAGGGTGAGCAGTTCTTC. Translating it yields CASNEGEQFF.

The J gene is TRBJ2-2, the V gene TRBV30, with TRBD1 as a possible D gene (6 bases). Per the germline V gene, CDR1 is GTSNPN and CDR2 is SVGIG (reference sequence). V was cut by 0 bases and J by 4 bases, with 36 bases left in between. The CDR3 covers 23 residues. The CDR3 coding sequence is TGTGCCTGGAGTGTACCTGGTAATAAGGGGGTTAAATCGGGGACCCAGGCCACCGGGGAGCTGTTTTTT. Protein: CAWSVPGNKGVKSGTQATGELFF.

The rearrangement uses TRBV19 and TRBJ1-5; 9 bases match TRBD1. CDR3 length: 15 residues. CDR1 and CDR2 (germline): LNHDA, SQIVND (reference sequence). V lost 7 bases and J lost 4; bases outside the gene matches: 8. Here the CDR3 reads CASKTDRGTNQPQHF. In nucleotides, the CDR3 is TGTGCCAGTAAAACGGACAGGGGTACTAATCAGCCCCAGCATTTT.

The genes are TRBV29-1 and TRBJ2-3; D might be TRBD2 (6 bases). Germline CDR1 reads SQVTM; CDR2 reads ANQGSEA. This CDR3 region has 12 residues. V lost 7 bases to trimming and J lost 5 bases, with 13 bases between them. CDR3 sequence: CSGRAGLDTQYF. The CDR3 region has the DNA TGCAGCGGGAGGGCAGGGTTAGATACGCAGTATTTT.

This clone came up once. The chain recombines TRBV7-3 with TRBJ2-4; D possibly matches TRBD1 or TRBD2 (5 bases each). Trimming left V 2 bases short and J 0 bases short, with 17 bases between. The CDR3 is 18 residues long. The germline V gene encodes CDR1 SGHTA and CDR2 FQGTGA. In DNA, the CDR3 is TGTGCCAGCAGCTTAGATGGACCAGGGAGAATAGCCAAAAACATTCAGTACTTC. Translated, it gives CASSLDGPGRIAKNIQYF.

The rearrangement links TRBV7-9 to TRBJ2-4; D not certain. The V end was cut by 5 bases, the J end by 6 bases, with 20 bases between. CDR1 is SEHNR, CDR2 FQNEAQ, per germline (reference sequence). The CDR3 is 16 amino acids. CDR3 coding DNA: TGTGCCAGCAGCGATATAACGACGACCGGGTCAAACATTCAGTACTTC. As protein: CASSDITTTGSNIQYF.

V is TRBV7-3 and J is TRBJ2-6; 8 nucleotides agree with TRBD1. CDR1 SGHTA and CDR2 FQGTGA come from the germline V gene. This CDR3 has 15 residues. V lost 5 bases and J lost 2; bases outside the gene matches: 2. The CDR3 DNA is TGTGCCAGCAGCCCGACAGGGGCTGGGGCCAACGTCCTGACTTTC. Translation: CASSPTGAGANVLTF.

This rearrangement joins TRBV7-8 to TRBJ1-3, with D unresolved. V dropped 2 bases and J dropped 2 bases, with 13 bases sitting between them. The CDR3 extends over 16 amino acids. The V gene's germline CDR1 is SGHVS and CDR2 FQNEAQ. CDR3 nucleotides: TGTGCCAGCAGCTTAACTCACCTCGGGACTGGAAACACCATATATTTT. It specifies CASSLTHLGTGNTIYF.

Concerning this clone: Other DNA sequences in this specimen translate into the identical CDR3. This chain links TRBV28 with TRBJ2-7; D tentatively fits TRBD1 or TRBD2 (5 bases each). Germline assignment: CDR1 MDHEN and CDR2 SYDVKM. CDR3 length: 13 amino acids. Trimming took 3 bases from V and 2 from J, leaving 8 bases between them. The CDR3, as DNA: TGTGCCAGCAGTTTGGGGCGGGCCTACGAGCAGTACTTC. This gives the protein CASSLGRAYEQYF.

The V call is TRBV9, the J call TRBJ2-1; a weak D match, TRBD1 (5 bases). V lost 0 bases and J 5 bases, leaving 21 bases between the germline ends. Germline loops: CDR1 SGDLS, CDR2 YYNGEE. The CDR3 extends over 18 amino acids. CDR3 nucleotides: TGTGCCAGCAGCGTAGCTATTTTCAGGGCCGGCAGGGACAATGAGCAGTTCTTC. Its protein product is CASSVAIFRAGRDNEQFF.

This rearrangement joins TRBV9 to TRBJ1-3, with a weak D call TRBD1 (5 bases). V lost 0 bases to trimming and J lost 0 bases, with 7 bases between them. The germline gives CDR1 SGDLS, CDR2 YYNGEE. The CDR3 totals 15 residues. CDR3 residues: CASSVGGFSGNTIYF. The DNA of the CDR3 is TGTGCCAGCAGCGTAGGGGGCTTCTCTGGAAACACCATATATTTT. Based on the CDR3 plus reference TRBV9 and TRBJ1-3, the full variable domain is DSGVTQTPKHLITATGQRVTLRCSPRSGDLSVYWYQQSLDQGLQFLIQYYNGEERAKGNILERFSAQQFPDLHSELNLSSLELGDSALYFCASSVGGFSGNTIYFGEGSWLTVV.

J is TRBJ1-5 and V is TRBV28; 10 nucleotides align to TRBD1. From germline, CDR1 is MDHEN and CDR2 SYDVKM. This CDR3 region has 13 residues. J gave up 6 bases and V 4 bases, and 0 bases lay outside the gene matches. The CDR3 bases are TGTGCCAGCAGTTGGACAGGGGGTCAGCCCCAGCATTTT. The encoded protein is CASSWTGGQPQHF.

The CDR3 region is CASSRSGQNGYTF. The DNA of the CDR3 is TGTGCCAGCAGTCGATCCGGACAGAATGGCTACACCTTC. This rearrangement joins TRBV28 to TRBJ1-2; tentative D call: TRBD1 (6 bases). In germline, CDR1 is MDHEN, CDR2 SYDVKM. The V gene lost 5 bases and the J gene lost 6 bases, with 13 bases spanning the gap. This CDR3 is 13 amino acids long.